A selection of T cell receptor beta chains follows, all from one sample in a study of blood T cells in healthy people across ages. One entry per CDR3 protein, called by TCRdb with MiXCR from the 5' RACE reads. The sample has approximately 800,000 distinct CDR3 sequences, 35% to 60% seen once. Sequenced material: blood. The receptors were gathered from a man older than 75 in good health. The CDR3 runs from the conserved cysteine through the conserved F or W. A D gene is named only where the DNA matches it firmly.

>-|TRBJ2-1|TRBV7-2
CASSLRSGSRRQFF
>-|TRBJ2-3|TRBV3-1
CASSQDGVGSDTQYF
>-|TRBJ2-5|TRBV29-1
CSVDKQGQETQYF
>TRBD2|TRBJ2-3|TRBV20-1
CSAGELLAGVVDTQYF
>TRBD2|TRBJ2-3|TRBV7-9
CASSPGLAIDTQYF
>TRBD1|TRBJ2-1|TRBV6-6
CASSYLGTGGNEQFF
>TRBD1|TRBJ2-4|TRBV24-1
CATRWTGGAPLAKNIQYF
>TRBD1|TRBJ1-6|TRBV5-1
CASRIIPGQLNSPLHF
>TRBD2|TRBJ2-3|TRBV28
CASSSSGKQYF
>-|TRBJ2-5|TRBV19
CASSIPGNQETQYF
>TRBD1|TRBJ2-3|TRBV7-3
CASSIDRGTDTQYF
>-|TRBJ2-7|TRBV25-1
CASSDYTRYEQYF
>TRBD2|-|TRBV5-1
CASSLGNQGTSGRLSDEQYF
>TRBD2|TRBJ2-7|TRBV7-8
CASGRERGGLYEQYF
>TRBD2|TRBJ2-5|TRBV28
CASSFGLREAWETQYF
>-|TRBJ1-1|TRBV20-1
CSASPLDTEAFF
>-|TRBJ1-1|TRBV5-6
CASSLAHQNTEAFF
>-|TRBJ2-1|TRBV3-1
CASSQGGGLGNEQFF
>-|TRBJ2-5|TRBV6-1
CASTQEETQYF
>TRBD2|TRBJ2-3|TRBV4-2
CASSQVIAGAGTDTQYF
>-|TRBJ2-1|TRBV10-3
CAIGERAYNEQFF
>-|TRBJ2-3|TRBV12-3/TRBV12-4
CASSFAETDTQYF
>TRBD2|TRBJ2-7|TRBV20-1
CSVPLAGTYEQYF
>TRBD1|TRBJ2-1|TRBV4-2
CASSPYKGQGYNEQFF
>TRBD2|TRBJ2-1|TRBV7-9
CASSEKGLAFEQFF
>-|TRBJ2-1|TRBV5-1
CASSSGSGYNEQFF
>TRBD2|TRBJ2-7|TRBV4-2
CASSQDRGLATDNEQYF
>TRBD1|TRBJ2-5|TRBV7-2
CASSPRTGTETQYF
>-|TRBJ2-7|TRBV28
CASMGMILSYEQYF
>TRBD2|TRBJ2-1|TRBV29-1
CSAAVSAGRPEQFF
>-|TRBJ2-5|TRBV20-1
CSATNSIALVEETQYF
>TRBD2|TRBJ2-3|TRBV24-1
CATSDPSRGGDNTQYF
>TRBD2|TRBJ2-3|TRBV27
CASSQGLAGTQYF
>-|TRBJ2-1|TRBV20-1
CSAGHRGSYNEQFF
>-|TRBJ2-5|TRBV11-2
CASSSYTFARETQYF
>TRBD1|TRBJ2-5|TRBV11-2
CASDITGGKGQETQYF
>-|TRBJ2-5|TRBV7-2
CASSLVRQGEQYF
>-|TRBJ2-7|TRBV12-3/TRBV12-4
CASSFSVGEQYF
>-|TRBJ1-1|TRBV20-1
CSARGAGEAEAFF
>-|TRBJ1-5|TRBV20-1
CSASIGVNQPQHF
>-|TRBJ2-2|TRBV7-2
CASSLPRYTGELFF